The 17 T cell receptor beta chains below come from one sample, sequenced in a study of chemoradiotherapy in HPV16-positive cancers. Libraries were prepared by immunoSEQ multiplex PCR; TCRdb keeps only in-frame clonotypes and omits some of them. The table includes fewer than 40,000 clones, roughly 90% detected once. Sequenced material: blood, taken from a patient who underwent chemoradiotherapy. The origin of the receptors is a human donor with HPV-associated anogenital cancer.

CDR3 residues: CASSLRTSGEFSTDTQYF. In DNA form, the CDR3 reads TGTGCCAGCTCACTCCGGACTAGCGGGGAATTTAGCACAGATACGCAGTATTTT. V is TRBV18 and J is TRBJ2-3, with 12 bases aligning to TRBD2. This CDR3 contains 18 residues. Germline loops: CDR1 KGHSH, CDR2 LQKENI. Trimming at V came to 4 bases and at J to 0 bases, leaving 8 bases not matched to a gene.

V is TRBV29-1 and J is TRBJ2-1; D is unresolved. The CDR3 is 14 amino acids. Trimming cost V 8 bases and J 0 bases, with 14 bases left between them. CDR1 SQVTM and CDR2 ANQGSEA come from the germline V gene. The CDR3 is CSSSLLSSYNEQFF. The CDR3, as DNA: TGCAGCTCCTCACTTCTGAGCTCCTACAATGAGCAGTTCTTC.

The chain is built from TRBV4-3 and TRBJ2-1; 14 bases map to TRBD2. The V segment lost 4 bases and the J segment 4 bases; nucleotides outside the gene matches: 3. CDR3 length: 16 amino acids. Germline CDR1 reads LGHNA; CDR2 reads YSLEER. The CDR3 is CASSPRTSGGYNEQFF. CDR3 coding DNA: TGCGCCAGCAGCCCGCGGACTAGCGGGGGGTACAATGAGCAGTTCTTC.

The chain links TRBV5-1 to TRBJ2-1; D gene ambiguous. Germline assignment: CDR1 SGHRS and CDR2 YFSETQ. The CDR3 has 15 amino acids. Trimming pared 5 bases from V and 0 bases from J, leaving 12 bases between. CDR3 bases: TGCGCCAGCAGACATAGCCCTAGCTCCTACAATGAGCAGTTCTTC. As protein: CASRHSPSSYNEQFF.

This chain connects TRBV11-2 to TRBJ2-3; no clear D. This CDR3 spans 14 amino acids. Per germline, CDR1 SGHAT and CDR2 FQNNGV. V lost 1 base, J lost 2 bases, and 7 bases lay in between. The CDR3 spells CASSLVGYTDTQYF. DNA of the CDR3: TGTGCCAGCAGCTTAGTAGGATACACAGATACGCAGTATTTT.

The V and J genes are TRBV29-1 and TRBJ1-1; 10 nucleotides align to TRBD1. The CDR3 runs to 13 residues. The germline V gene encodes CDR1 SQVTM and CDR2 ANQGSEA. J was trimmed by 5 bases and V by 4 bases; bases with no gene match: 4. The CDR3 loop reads CSVATGGKTEAFF. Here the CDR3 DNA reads TGCAGCGTTGCGACAGGGGGCAAAACTGAAGCTTTCTTT.

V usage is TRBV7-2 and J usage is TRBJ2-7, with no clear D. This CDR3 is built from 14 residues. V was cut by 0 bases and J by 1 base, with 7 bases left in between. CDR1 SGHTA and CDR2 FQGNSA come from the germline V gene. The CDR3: CASSLARHSYEQYF. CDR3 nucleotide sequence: TGTGCCAGCAGCTTAGCGAGGCATTCCTACGAGCAGTACTTC.

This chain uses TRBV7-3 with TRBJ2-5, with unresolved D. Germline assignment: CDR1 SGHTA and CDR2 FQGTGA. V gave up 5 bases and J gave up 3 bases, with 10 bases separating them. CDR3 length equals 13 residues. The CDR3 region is CASSRRLEETQYF. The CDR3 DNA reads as TGTGCCAGCAGCCGAAGGCTAGAAGAGACCCAGTACTTC.

The CDR3 region is CAISGTSGADTQYF. In DNA, the CDR3 is TGTGCCATCAGCGGGACTAGCGGGGCAGATACGCAGTATTTT. V gene TRBV10-3 combines with J gene TRBJ2-3; 13 bases match TRBD2. The germline gives CDR1 ENHRY, CDR2 SYGVKD. This CDR3 comprises 14 residues. V trimming: 6 bases; J trimming: 4 bases; junction bases outside the gene matches: 1.

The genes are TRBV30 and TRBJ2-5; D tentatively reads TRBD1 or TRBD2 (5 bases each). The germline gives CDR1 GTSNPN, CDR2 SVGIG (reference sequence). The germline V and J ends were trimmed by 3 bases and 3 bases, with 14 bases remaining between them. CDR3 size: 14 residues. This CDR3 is CAWSRDLIKETQYF. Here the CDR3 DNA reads TGTGCCTGGAGCCGGGACCTTATTAAAGAGACCCAGTACTTC.

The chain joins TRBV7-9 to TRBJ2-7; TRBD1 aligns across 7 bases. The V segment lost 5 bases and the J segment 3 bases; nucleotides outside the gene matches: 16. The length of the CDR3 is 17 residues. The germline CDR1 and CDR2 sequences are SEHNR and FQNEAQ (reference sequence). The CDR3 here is CASSLLEGHRGGYEQYF. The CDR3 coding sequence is TGTGCCAGCAGCCTTTTAGAGGGCCACAGGGGTGGCTACGAGCAGTACTTC.

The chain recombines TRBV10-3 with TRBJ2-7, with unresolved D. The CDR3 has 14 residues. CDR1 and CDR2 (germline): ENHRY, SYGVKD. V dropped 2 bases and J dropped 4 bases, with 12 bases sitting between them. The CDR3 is CAISEPNWGYEQYF. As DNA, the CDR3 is TGTGCCATCAGTGAGCCCAACTGGGGATACGAGCAGTACTTC.

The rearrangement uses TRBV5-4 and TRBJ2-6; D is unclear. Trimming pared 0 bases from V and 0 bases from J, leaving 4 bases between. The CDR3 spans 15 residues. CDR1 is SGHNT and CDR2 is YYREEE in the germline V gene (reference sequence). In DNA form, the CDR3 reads TGTGCCAGCAGCTTGGGCCCCTCTGGGGCCAACGTCCTGACTTTC. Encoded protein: CASSLGPSGANVLTF.

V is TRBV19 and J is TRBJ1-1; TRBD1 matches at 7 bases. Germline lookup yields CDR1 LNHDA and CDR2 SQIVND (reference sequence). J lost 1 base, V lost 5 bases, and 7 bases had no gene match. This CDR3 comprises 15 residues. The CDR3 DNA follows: TGTGCCAGTAGTTCTTCAGGGGGGGCGAACACTGAAGCTTTCTTT. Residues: CASSSSGGANTEAFF.

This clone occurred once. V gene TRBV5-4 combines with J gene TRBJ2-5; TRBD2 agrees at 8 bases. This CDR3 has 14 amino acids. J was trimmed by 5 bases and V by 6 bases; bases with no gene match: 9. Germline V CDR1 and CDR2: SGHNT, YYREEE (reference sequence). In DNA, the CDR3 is TGTGCCAGCACTCGGGGGGGCCTAGTGGAGACCCAGTACTTC. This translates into CASTRGGLVETQYF.

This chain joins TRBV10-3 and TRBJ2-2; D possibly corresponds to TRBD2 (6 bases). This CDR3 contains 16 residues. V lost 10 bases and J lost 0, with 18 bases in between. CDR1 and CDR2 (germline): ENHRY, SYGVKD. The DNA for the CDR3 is TGTGCCAACTCAGAGGGCGGGGATCCGAACACCGGGGAGCTGTTTTTT. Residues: CANSEGGDPNTGELFF.

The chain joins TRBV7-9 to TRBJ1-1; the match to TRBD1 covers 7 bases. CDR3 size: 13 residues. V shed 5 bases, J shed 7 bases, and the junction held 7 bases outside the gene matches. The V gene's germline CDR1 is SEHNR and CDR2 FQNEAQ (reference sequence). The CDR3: CASSQTGSGEAFF. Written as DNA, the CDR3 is TGTGCCAGCAGCCAGACAGGGTCGGGTGAAGCTTTCTTT.